The T cell receptor (beta chain) described here comes from a study of blood T cells in healthy people across ages. This clonotype occurred a few times. Its antigen is unknown. Primers used in a second PCR of about 6 to 11 cycles were a sample-barcoded 5' primer and a J-beta primer mix. Per sample, CDR3-containing paired-end reads numbered at least 2.5 million. TCRdb reprocessed the 5' RACE reads with MiXCR, giving one entry per CDR3 protein. The data show about 1.7 million distinct CDR3 sequences, 25% to 30% seen once. The CDR3 loop spans 13 amino acids. From germline, CDR1 is SNHLY and CDR2 FYNNEI. Trimming pared 7 bases from V and 5 bases from J, leaving 12 bases between. General study results and limits: Researchers judged that diversity estimates from one million T cells fell short of true values. Higher diversity, along with more naive CD4+ cells, distinguished long-lived donors from aged donors.

It was approximately 9 milliliters of peripheral blood that were drawn from each donor. The rearrangement links TRBV2 to TRBJ2-4; a weak D match, TRBD1 (5 bases). The TCR sequence derives from a woman in her twenties or thirties in good health. The sample taken for sequencing was blood. The CDR3 DNA reads TGTGCCAGCACTGCAGGGTACGAAAACATTCAGTACTTC. Translated: CASTAGYENIQYF.